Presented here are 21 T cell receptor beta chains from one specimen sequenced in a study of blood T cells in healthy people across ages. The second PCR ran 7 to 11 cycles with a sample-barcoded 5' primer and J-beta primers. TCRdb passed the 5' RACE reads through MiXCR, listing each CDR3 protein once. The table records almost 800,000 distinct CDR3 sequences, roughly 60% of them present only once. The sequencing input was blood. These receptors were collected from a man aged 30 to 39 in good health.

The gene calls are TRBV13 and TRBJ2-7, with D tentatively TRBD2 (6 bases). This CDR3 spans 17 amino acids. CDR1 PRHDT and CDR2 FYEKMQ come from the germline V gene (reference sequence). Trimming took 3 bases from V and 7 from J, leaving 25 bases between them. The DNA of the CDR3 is TGTGCCAGCAGCTTTTTTCGTCGGCGTCCGGGGGTACCAGAGCAGTACTTC. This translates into CASSFFRRRPGVPEQYF.

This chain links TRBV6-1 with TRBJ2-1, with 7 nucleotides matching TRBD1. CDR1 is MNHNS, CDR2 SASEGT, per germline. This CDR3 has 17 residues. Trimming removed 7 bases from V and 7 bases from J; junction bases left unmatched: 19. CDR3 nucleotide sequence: TGTGCCAGCATTCGTTTTTCGGGACAGAGGTTTTGGAATGAGCAGTTCTTC. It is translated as CASIRFSGQRFWNEQFF.

The CDR3, as DNA: TGCGCCAGCAGCATTACCGCCAATGAGCAGTTCTTC. Translation gives CASSITANEQFF. The V call is TRBV5-1, the J call TRBJ2-1; D ambiguous. The length of the CDR3 is 12 residues. CDR1 SGHRS and CDR2 YFSETQ come from the germline V gene. The V end was cut by 4 bases, the J end by 6 bases, with 8 bases between.

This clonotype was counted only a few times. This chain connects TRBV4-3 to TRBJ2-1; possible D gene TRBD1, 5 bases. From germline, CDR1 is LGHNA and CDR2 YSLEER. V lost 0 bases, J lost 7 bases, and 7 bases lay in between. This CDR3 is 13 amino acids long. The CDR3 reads CASSQDQGNEQFF. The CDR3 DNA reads TGCGCCAGCAGCCAAGACCAGGGTAATGAGCAGTTCTTC.

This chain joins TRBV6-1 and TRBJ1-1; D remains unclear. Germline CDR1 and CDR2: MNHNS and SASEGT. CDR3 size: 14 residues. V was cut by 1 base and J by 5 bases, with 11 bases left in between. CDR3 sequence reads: CASSEGYIWTEAFF. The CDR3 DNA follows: TGTGCCAGCAGTGAAGGGTATATTTGGACTGAAGCTTTCTTT.

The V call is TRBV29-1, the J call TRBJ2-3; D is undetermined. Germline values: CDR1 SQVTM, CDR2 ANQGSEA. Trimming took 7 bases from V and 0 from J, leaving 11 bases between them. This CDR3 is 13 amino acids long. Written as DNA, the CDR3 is TGCAGCGCGGCTACCGCTAGCACAGATACGCAGTATTTT. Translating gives CSAATASTDTQYF.

For the CDR3, the DNA is TGCGCCAGCAGCTTGGCGTTCGCCCGCGGGGGGGTCGCCGATACGCAGTATTTT. This encodes CASSLAFARGGVADTQYF. V usage is TRBV5-1 and J usage is TRBJ2-3; 9 bases map to TRBD2. Germline lookup yields CDR1 SGHRS and CDR2 YFSETQ. J gave up 6 bases and V 0 bases, and 14 bases lay outside the gene matches. The CDR3 has 18 amino acids.

CDR3 coding DNA: TGTGCCAGCAGCGCCCGGGGGGTGGCAAGCGATACGCAGTATTTT. Protein: CASSARGVASDTQYF. This chain joins TRBV9 and TRBJ2-3, with TRBD2 matching over 7 bases. Trimming took 3 bases from V and 6 from J; bases not matched to a gene: 10. Per germline, CDR1 SGDLS and CDR2 YYNGEE. This CDR3 spans 15 amino acids.

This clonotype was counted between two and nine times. The CDR3 loop is CASSLSPGLYEQYF. CDR3 in DNA: TGTGCCAGCAGCCTATCTCCGGGCCTCTACGAGCAGTACTTC. This chain joins TRBV11-1 and TRBJ2-7; D gene ambiguous. The CDR3 loop spans 14 amino acids. The germline gives CDR1 SGHAT, CDR2 FQDESV (reference sequence). V was pared by 5 bases and J by 3 bases, with 14 bases between. Full variable domain (missing parts from reference TRBV11-1 and TRBJ2-7): EAEVAQSPRYKITEKSQAVAFWCDPISGHATLYWYRQILGQGPELLVQFQDESVVDDSQLPKDRFSAERLKGVDSTLKIQPAELGDSAMYLCASSLSPGLYEQYFGPGTRLTVT.

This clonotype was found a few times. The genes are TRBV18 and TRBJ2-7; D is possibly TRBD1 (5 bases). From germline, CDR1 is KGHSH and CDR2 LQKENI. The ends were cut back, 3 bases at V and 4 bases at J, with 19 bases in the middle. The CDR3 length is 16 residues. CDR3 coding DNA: TGTGCCAGCTCACCTGGTCTCGTGGGGCAGGGATACGAGCAGTACTTC. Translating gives CASSPGLVGQGYEQYF.

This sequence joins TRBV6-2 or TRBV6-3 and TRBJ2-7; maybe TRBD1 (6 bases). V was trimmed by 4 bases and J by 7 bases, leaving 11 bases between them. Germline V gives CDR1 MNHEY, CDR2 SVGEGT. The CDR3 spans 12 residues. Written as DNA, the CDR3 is TGTGCCAGCAGTTCCGGGACAATGGAGCAGTACTTC. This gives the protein CASSSGTMEQYF.

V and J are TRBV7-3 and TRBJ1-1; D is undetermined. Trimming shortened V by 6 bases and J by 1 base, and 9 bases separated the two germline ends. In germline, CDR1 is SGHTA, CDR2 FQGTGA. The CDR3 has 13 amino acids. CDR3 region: CASRLSPNTEAFF. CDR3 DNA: TGTGCCAGCAGACTCTCCCCGAACACTGAAGCTTTCTTT.

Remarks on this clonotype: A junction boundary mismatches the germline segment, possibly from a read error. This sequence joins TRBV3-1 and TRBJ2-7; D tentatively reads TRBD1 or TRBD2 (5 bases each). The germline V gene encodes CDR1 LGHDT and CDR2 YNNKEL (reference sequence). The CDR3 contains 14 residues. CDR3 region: CTSSWTGPGHEQYF. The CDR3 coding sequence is TGTACCAGCAGCTGGACGGGGCCGGGCCACGAGCAGTACTTC.

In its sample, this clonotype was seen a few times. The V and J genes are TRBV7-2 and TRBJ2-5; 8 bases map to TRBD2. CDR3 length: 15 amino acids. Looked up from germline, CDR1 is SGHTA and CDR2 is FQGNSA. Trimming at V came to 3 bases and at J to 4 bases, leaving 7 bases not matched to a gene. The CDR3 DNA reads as TGTGCCAGCAGCTTGTCCGGGAGGGAAAGAGAGACCCAGTACTTC. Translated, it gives CASSLSGRERETQYF.

The CDR3 DNA sequence: TGTGCCAGCAGTTCCCTTAGCGGGAGGGGGTACGAGCAGTACTTC. It yields the protein CASSSLSGRGYEQYF. V and J are TRBV12-3 or TRBV12-4 and TRBJ2-7; 11 nucleotides match TRBD2. The length of the CDR3 is 15 residues. V was clipped by 4 bases and J by 4 bases; unmatched bases: 6.

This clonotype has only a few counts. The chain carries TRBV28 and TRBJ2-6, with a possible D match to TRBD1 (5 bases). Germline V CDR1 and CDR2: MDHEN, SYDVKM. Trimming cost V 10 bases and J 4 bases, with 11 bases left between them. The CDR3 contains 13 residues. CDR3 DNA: TGTGCCACACAGGAACTAGGGGCCAACGTCCTGACTTTC. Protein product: CATQELGANVLTF.

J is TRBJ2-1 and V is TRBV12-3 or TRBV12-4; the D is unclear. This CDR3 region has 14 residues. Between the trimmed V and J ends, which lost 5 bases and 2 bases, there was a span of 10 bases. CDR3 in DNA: TGTGCCAGCAGTCCACAGTGGACCTACAATGAGCAGTTCTTC. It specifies CASSPQWTYNEQFF.

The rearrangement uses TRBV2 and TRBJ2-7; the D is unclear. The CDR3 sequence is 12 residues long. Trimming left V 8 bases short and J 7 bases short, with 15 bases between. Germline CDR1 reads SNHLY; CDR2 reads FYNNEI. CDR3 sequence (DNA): TGTGCCAGCCAGTCCAGTGGGAATGAGCAGTACTTC. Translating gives CASQSSGNEQYF.

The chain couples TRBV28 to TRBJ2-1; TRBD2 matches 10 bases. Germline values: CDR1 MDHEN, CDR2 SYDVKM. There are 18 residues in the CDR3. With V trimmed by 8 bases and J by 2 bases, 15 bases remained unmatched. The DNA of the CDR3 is TGTGCCAGCGGCACGATGGTAGCGGGAGGAGGAGCCTACAATGAGCAGTTCTTC. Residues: CASGTMVAGGGAYNEQFF.

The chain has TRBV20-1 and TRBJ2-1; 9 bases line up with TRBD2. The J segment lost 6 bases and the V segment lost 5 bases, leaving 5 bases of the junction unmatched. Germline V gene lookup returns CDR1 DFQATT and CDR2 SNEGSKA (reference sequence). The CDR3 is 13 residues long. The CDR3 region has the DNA TGCAGTGCTTTAGCGGGGGCCCCCAATGAGCAGTTCTTC. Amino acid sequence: CSALAGAPNEQFF.

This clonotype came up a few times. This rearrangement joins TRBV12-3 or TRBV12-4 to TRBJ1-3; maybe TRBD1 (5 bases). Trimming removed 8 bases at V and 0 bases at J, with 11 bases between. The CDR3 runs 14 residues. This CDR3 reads CASAGGDSGNTIYF. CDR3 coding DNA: TGTGCCAGCGCCGGGGGGGACTCTGGAAACACCATATATTTT.